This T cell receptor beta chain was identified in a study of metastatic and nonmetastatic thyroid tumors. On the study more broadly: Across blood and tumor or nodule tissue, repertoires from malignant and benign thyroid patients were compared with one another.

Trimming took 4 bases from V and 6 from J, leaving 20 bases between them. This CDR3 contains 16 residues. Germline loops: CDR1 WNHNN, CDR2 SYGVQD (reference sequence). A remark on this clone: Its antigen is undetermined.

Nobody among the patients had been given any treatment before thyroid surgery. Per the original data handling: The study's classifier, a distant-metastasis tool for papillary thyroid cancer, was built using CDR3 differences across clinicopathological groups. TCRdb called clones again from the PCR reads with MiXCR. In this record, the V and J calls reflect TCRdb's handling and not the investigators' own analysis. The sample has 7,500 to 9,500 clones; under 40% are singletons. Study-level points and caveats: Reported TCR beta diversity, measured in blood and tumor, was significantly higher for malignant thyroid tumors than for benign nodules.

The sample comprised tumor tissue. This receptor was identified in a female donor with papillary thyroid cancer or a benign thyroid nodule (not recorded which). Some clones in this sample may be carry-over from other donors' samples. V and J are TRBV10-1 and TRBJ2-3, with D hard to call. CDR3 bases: TGCGCCAGCAGTGTTTGTGTCAGAGAGAGGTTTGATACGCAGTATTTT. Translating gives CASSVCVRERFDTQYF.